Below, 22 T cell receptor beta chains from the same sample are listed, as sequenced in a study of OX40 agonist ivuxolimab in advanced cancers. Measured with immunoSEQ multiplex PCR; TCRdb has only the in-frame clones, and not every one. There are some 81,000 clones in the sample; around 87% occur only once, and 6.2% lies in the top ten. The sequenced sample was CD4+ or CD8+ T cells sorted from blood, obtained in a trial of the OX40 agonist ivuxolimab. The receptors here all came from an adult with an advanced solid tumor such as melanoma, head and neck, liver or kidney cancer.

The chain employs TRBV18 and TRBJ2-7; D remains unclear. The CDR3 contains 13 residues. Germline values: CDR1 KGHSH, CDR2 LQKENI. Trimming took off 2 bases at V and 1 base at J, with 6 bases between the two ends. The CDR3 sequence is CASSPAGSYEQYF. As DNA, the CDR3 is TGTGCCAGCTCACCAGCAGGATCCTACGAGCAGTACTTC.

This chain links TRBV5-1 with TRBJ1-3; weak D call: TRBD1 (5 bases). The CDR3 runs to 15 residues. Per germline, CDR1 SGHRS and CDR2 YFSETQ. V gave up 4 bases and J gave up 4 bases, with 15 bases separating them. CDR3 sequence (DNA): TGCGCCAGCAGCACGACCGGGACTGAGGGAAACACCATATATTTT. Residues: CASSTTGTEGNTIYF.

The rearrangement joins TRBV5-6 to TRBJ1-4; D gene uncertain. V was shortened by 4 bases and J by 5 bases, with 15 bases between the two germline ends. The germline gives CDR1 SGHDT, CDR2 YYEEEE. CDR3 length: 15 amino acids. The CDR3 protein is CASSPRWRENEKLFF. The DNA of the CDR3 is TGTGCCAGCAGCCCCCGGTGGAGGGAGAATGAAAAACTGTTTTTT.

V usage is TRBV9 and J usage is TRBJ2-1; TRBD1 agrees at 8 bases. CDR1 SGDLS and CDR2 YYNGEE come from the germline V gene. The V segment lost 0 bases and the J segment 8 bases; nucleotides outside the gene matches: 4. The CDR3 length is 14 residues. The CDR3 reads CASSVGQGYDEQFF. The CDR3 DNA reads as TGTGCCAGCAGCGTAGGACAGGGGTATGATGAGCAGTTCTTC.

The chain couples TRBV15 to TRBJ1-5; D remains ambiguous. The CDR3 has 15 amino acids. Germline V CDR1 and CDR2: LNHNV, YYDKDF (reference sequence). Trimming shortened V by 1 base and J by 0 bases, and 7 bases separated the two germline ends. In DNA form, the CDR3 reads TGTGCCACCAGCAGAGCGGCGGATAGCAATCAGCCCCAGCATTTT. Amino acids: CATSRAADSNQPQHF.

This chain connects TRBV7-9 to TRBJ1-2; 7 bases align to TRBD1. V shed 1 base, J shed 4 bases, and the junction held 9 bases outside the gene matches. Germline V gene sequence: CDR1 SEHNR, CDR2 FQNEAQ (reference sequence). CDR3 length equals 16 residues. The DNA for the CDR3 is TGTGCCAGCAGCTTAGATTCGGAGGGGGCTGGCTATGGCTACACCTTC. Its protein product is CASSLDSEGAGYGYTF.

The V gene is TRBV11-2, the J gene TRBJ2-6; D uncertain. Trimming took 4 bases from V and 5 from J, leaving 9 bases between them. Germline V lookup: CDR1 SGHAT, CDR2 FQNNGV. CDR3 length equals 14 residues. The CDR3 DNA is TGTGCCAGCAGCTCTCTGACCCGGGCCAACGTCCTGACTTTC. It codes for CASSSLTRANVLTF.

The genes are TRBV19 and TRBJ2-3; TRBD2 matches at 9 bases. The CDR3 loop spans 16 amino acids. Germline V lookup: CDR1 LNHDA, CDR2 SQIVND (reference sequence). J lost 4 bases, V lost 5 bases, and 10 bases had no gene match. The CDR3 DNA reads TGTGCCAGTAGTGGTGGCGGGAGGGCCGGGTCAGATACGCAGTATTTT. Its protein is CASSGGGRAGSDTQYF.

The gene calls are TRBV19 and TRBJ1-1; D is ambiguous. With 7 bases removed from V and 4 bases from J, the gap between germline ends came to 10 bases. This CDR3 has 12 residues. Per germline, CDR1 LNHDA and CDR2 SQIVND (reference sequence). The CDR3 protein is CASTGFLTEAFF. The CDR3 region has the DNA TGTGCCAGTACAGGCTTTCTCACTGAAGCTTTCTTT.

The chain is built from TRBV5-1 and TRBJ2-7; TRBD1 matches 9 bases. Germline CDR1 reads SGHRS; CDR2 reads YFSETQ. There are 15 residues in the CDR3. J was trimmed by 7 bases and V by 3 bases; bases with no gene match: 11. The CDR3 reads CASSSVGQGMGEQYF. CDR3 sequence (DNA): TGCGCCAGCAGCTCTGTGGGACAGGGAATGGGGGAGCAGTACTTC.

J is TRBJ2-1 and V is TRBV10-3, with TRBD2 identical over 8 bases. V trimming: 0 bases; J trimming: 6 bases; junction bases outside the gene matches: 4. Germline CDR1 ENHRY, CDR2 SYGVKD. This CDR3 is 15 amino acids long. The CDR3 sequence: CAISESWTSTNEQFF. Here the CDR3 DNA reads TGTGCCATCAGTGAGTCGTGGACTAGCACCAATGAGCAGTTCTTC.

The chain joins TRBV7-3 to TRBJ2-4; a possible D gene is TRBD2 (6 bases). This CDR3 region has 14 residues. With 3 bases removed from V and 8 bases from J, the gap between germline ends came to 14 bases. CDR1 and CDR2 (germline): SGHTA, FQGTGA. CDR3: CASSFGGYEDIQYF. For the CDR3, the DNA is TGTGCCAGCAGCTTCGGAGGGTACGAGGACATTCAGTACTTC.

The count of this clone is one. This chain joins TRBV19 and TRBJ2-1, with TRBD2 as a possible D gene (6 bases). Germline CDR1 and CDR2: LNHDA and SQIVND (reference sequence). The CDR3 has 15 amino acids. V was pared by 5 bases and J by 4 bases, with 15 bases between. CDR3 amino acids: CASSPLAAGYNEQFF. Written as DNA, the CDR3 is TGTGCCAGTAGTCCGCTCGCGGCGGGGTACAATGAGCAGTTCTTC. Variable domain in full (rest from reference TRBV19 and TRBJ2-1): DGGITQSPKYLFRKEGQNVTLSCEQNLNHDAMYWYRQDPGQGLRLIYYSQIVNDFQKGDIAEGYSVSREKKESFPLTVTSAQKNPTAFYLCASSPLAAGYNEQFFGPGTRLTVL.

CDR3 sequence (DNA): TGCGCCAGCAGCTTGGATATTTTTGGAGCAAGTGAGCAGTTCTTC. Amino acid sequence: CASSLDIFGASEQFF. V usage is TRBV5-1 and J usage is TRBJ2-1; no reliable D call. The V gene lost 0 bases and the J gene lost 9 bases, with 16 bases spanning the gap. From germline, CDR1 is SGHRS and CDR2 YFSETQ. The CDR3 length is 15 residues.

The CDR3 loop reads CASSLDRVGETQYF. The CDR3 DNA follows: TGTGCCAGCAGCTTAGATCGGGTGGGAGAGACCCAGTACTTC. The V gene is TRBV11-2, the J gene TRBJ2-5; D uncertain. V lost 0 bases and J 4 bases, leaving 9 bases between the germline ends. Germline V gives CDR1 SGHAT, CDR2 FQNNGV. CDR3 length: 14 amino acids.

J is TRBJ1-2 and V is TRBV5-6, with D perhaps matching TRBD1 (5 bases). Per germline, CDR1 SGHDT and CDR2 YYEEEE. CDR3 length: 15 residues. The V end lost 0 bases, the J end lost 0 bases, and 9 bases lay between the germline ends. The CDR3 region has the DNA TGTGCCAGCAGCTTGGCAGGGCGCGCTAACTATGGCTACACCTTC. It codes for CASSLAGRANYGYTF.

This clone was recorded once. The chain recombines TRBV28 with TRBJ2-3, with 9 bases lining up with TRBD2. Germline CDR1 is MDHEN and CDR2 is SYDVKM. The CDR3 totals 15 residues. V gave up 8 bases and J gave up 1 base; unmatched junction bases: 7. DNA of the CDR3: TGTGCCAGCGAGAGGGTAGCGGGAGGCACAGATACGCAGTATTTT. It specifies CASERVAGGTDTQYF.

This clone was detected only once. V and J are TRBV28 and TRBJ1-2; D not certain. Trimming left V 5 bases short and J 5 bases short, with 18 bases between. CDR1 is MDHEN, CDR2 SYDVKM, per germline. The CDR3 consists of 15 residues. Written as DNA, the CDR3 is TGTGCCAGCAGTCGTTTATCCTTCGACGGGTATGGCTACACCTTC. Its protein product is CASSRLSFDGYGYTF.

The chain joins TRBV6-5 to TRBJ1-2; D is uncertain. CDR1 is MNHEY, CDR2 SVGAGI, per germline. V was clipped by 6 bases and J by 0 bases, with 14 bases between them. There are 15 residues in the CDR3. The CDR3 here is CASSQRHLSNYGYTF. CDR3 sequence (DNA): TGTGCCAGCAGCCAAAGACACCTTTCTAACTATGGCTACACCTTC.

The genes are TRBV15 and TRBJ2-3, with D uncertain. V lost 3 bases to trimming and J lost 7 bases, with 5 bases between them. The CDR3 spans 11 residues. In germline, CDR1 is LNHNV, CDR2 YYDKDF (reference sequence). The CDR3 loop is CATSRSNTQYF. CDR3 DNA: TGTGCCACCAGCAGGAGTAATACGCAGTATTTT.

Points on this clone: Other DNA sequences in the sample encode the same CDR3. The chain joins TRBV2 to TRBJ1-2; D may be TRBD1 (6 bases). Looked up from germline, CDR1 is SNHLY and CDR2 is FYNNEI. Trimming removed 4 bases from V and 5 bases from J, with 11 bases in between. CDR3 length equals 13 residues. CDR3: CASSVGQGYGYTF. The DNA for the CDR3 is TGTGCCAGCAGTGTGGGGCAGGGGTATGGCTACACCTTC.

This chain uses TRBV7-6 with TRBJ1-1; unclear D gene. The V gene lost 5 bases and the J gene lost 0 bases, with 13 bases spanning the gap. The CDR3 is made up of 15 amino acids. Looked up from germline, CDR1 is SGHVS and CDR2 is FNYEAQ. CDR3 loop: CASSRTEGLNTEAFF. CDR3 DNA sequence: TGTGCCAGCAGCCGAACAGAGGGCCTGAACACTGAAGCTTTCTTT. The complete variable domain, with remaining parts taken from reference TRBV7-6 and TRBJ1-1, reads GAGVSQSPRYKVTKRGQDVALRCDPISGHVSLYWYRQALGQGPEFLTYFNYEAQQDKSGLPNDRFSAERPEGSISTLTIQRTEQRDSAMYRCASSRTEGLNTEAFFGQGTRLTVV.